The 20 T cell receptor beta chains reported below all come from one sample, sequenced in a study of vaccination effects on CD4 cells after COVID-19. Isolation of CD4+ T cells took place after 10 days of culture. Their specific antigens are unknown. The assay was immunoSEQ multiplex PCR, and TCRdb's table has in-frame clones only and misses some. The sample consists of fewer than 75,000 clones, 70% to 80% of them appearing once. Material: CD4+ T cells from PBMCs cultured without peptide, obtained before COVID-19 vaccination. These receptors were collected from a human donor who received a COVID-19 vaccine.

The rearrangement uses TRBV27 and TRBJ2-2; weak D call: TRBD1 (6 bases). CDR3 length equals 14 residues. Germline V gene data show CDR1 as MNHEY and CDR2 as SMNVEV (reference sequence). Trimming stripped 4 bases from V and 5 bases from J, with 11 bases between. DNA for the CDR3: TGTGCCAGCAGTTCCGGACAGCCGACCGGGGAGCTGTTTTTT. It encodes CASSSGQPTGELFF.

This sequence joins TRBV21-1 and TRBJ1-1; the table assigns TRBD1, which was not confirmed against the DNA. TRBV21-1 is a known pseudogene. The length of the CDR3 is 15 residues. The CDR3 nucleotides read TGTGCCATCCCAGGTCACGACGAATCGAACACTGAAGCTTTCTTT. This translates into CAIPGHDESNTEAFF.

Regarding this clone: No DNA is shown, since the ends of the CDR3 on it are uncertain; the CDR3 is the one TCRdb lists. The chain carries TRBV5-1 and TRBJ2-5; the table's D call of TRBD1 was not tested on the DNA. Germline loops: CDR1 SGHRS, CDR2 YFSETQ. Counting both end residues, the CDR3 totals 17 amino acids. The CDR3 reads CASSTTGQGFFGETQYF.

V usage is TRBV3-1 (or the pseudogene TRBV3-2) and J usage is TRBJ2-1; D possibly corresponds to TRBD2 (5 bases). The length of the CDR3 is 11 residues. Trimming stripped 4 bases from V and 9 bases from J, with 7 bases between. Germline CDR1 reads LGHDT; CDR2 reads YNNKEL (reference sequence). CDR3 in DNA: TGTGCCAGCAGCCCGGGGATTGAGCAGTTCTTC. Amino acid sequence: CASSPGIEQFF.

This chain uses TRBV7-9 with TRBJ1-1; no clear D. CDR1 is SEHNR and CDR2 is FQNEAQ in the germline V gene (reference sequence). The CDR3 sequence is 13 residues long. Trimming removed 11 bases at V and 0 bases at J, with 13 bases between. In DNA, the CDR3 is TGTGCCGCAACCTCGGGAGTGAACACTGAAGCTTTCTTT. Amino acid sequence: CAATSGVNTEAFF.

This clone was seen only a few times. J is TRBJ2-1 and V is TRBV5-1; 11 bases map to TRBD2. The CDR3 is made up of 15 amino acids. Germline loops: CDR1 SGHRS, CDR2 YFSETQ. The trim removed 4 bases at V and 9 bases at J, leaving 9 bases unmatched. This chain's CDR3 is CASSLGLAGVSEQFF. CDR3 DNA: TGCGCCAGCAGCCTAGGACTAGCGGGTGTCAGTGAGCAGTTCTTC.

This rearrangement joins TRBV24-1 to TRBJ2-7; D ambiguous. The CDR3 length is 16 residues. Deletions cut 1 base from V and 5 bases from J, with 17 bases between. Germline CDR1 KGHDR, CDR2 SFDVKD. The chain's CDR3 is CATSDFRTGFPDEQYV. The CDR3 coding sequence is TGTGCCACCAGTGATTTCCGGACGGGTTTTCCGGACGAGCAGTACGTC.

The rearrangement uses TRBV19 and TRBJ2-3; 11 bases agree with TRBD1. This CDR3 is 17 amino acids long. Germline V gene sequence: CDR1 LNHDA, CDR2 SQIVND (reference sequence). V was pared by 3 bases and J by 5 bases, with 10 bases of the junction left unmatched. CDR3 residues: CASSISRTGGVGDTQYF. DNA for the CDR3: TGTGCCAGTAGTATTTCCCGGACAGGGGGCGTTGGAGATACGCAGTATTTT.

This clone was seen a few times. The V and J genes are TRBV2 and TRBJ1-4, with D unclear. Trimming cost V 5 bases and J 8 bases, with 9 bases left between them. Germline lookup yields CDR1 SNHLY and CDR2 FYNNEI. The CDR3 contains 12 residues. The CDR3 DNA sequence: TGTGCCAGCAGTAGTTTCGAAGAAAAACTGTTTTTT. Amino acids: CASSSFEEKLFF.

The rearrangement links TRBV6-5 to TRBJ2-1; D ambiguous. The CDR3 sequence is 13 residues long. CDR1 is MNHEY and CDR2 is SVGAGI in the germline V gene. V was cut by 4 bases and J by 8 bases, with 12 bases left in between. CDR3: CASSFQRGDEQFF. Here the CDR3 DNA reads TGTGCCAGCAGTTTTCAGCGAGGCGATGAGCAGTTCTTC.

The chain has TRBV7-9 and TRBJ1-1, with D possibly being TRBD1 (5 bases). V shed 0 bases and J shed 0 bases, with 14 bases lying between them. The germline CDR1 and CDR2 sequences are SEHNR and FQNEAQ (reference sequence). CDR3 length: 17 residues. CDR3 amino acids: CASSLAGRDGMNTEAFF. The CDR3 nucleotides are TGTGCCAGCAGCTTAGCGGGTCGGGACGGAATGAACACTGAAGCTTTCTTT. Full variable domain (remainder filled in from reference TRBV7-9 and TRBJ1-1): DTGVSQNPRHKITKRGQNVTFRCDPISEHNRLYWYRQTLGQGPEFLTYFQNEAQLEKSRLLSDRFSAERPKGSFSTLEIQRTEQGDSAMYLCASSLAGRDGMNTEAFFGQGTRLTVV.

V gene TRBV6-6 combines with J gene TRBJ1-1; 8 positions match TRBD1. The CDR3 loop spans 14 amino acids. CDR1 is MNHNY, CDR2 SVGAGI, per germline (reference sequence). V was clipped by 6 bases and J by 5 bases; unmatched bases: 8. The CDR3 coding sequence is TGTGCCAGCAGCCGAGACAGGGGAACGACTGAAGCTTTCTTT. Its protein product is CASSRDRGTTEAFF.

This sequence joins TRBV6-1 and TRBJ1-2; perhaps TRBD1 as D (5 bases). The CDR3 covers 16 residues. V lost 2 bases and J lost 3, with 16 bases in between. Germline V gene lookup returns CDR1 MNHNS and CDR2 SASEGT. CDR3: CASSETPETDHYGYTF. DNA for the CDR3: TGTGCCAGCAGTGAAACGCCCGAGACAGATCACTATGGCTACACCTTC.

This sequence joins TRBV30 and TRBJ1-4; D is unclear. V gave up 3 bases and J gave up 0 bases, with 8 bases separating them. Germline V gives CDR1 GTSNPN, CDR2 SVGIG (reference sequence). The CDR3 spans 14 residues. CDR3 sequence: CAWRLPATNEKLFF. The CDR3 DNA reads as TGTGCCTGGAGACTACCTGCAACTAATGAAAAACTGTTTTTT.

This clone was counted only a few times. The V and J genes are TRBV28 and TRBJ1-2; a possible D gene is TRBD1 (6 bases). Trimming pared 6 bases from V and 7 bases from J, leaving 15 bases between. Germline CDR1 reads MDHEN; CDR2 reads SYDVKM. This CDR3 is built from 13 residues. The CDR3 region has the DNA TGTGCCAGCAGCTACCAACAGGGCTCTGGCTACACCTTC. This gives the protein CASSYQQGSGYTF.

This chain links TRBV5-6 with TRBJ1-2, with 7 positions matching TRBD1. Germline CDR1 is SGHDT and CDR2 is YYEEEE. Trimming at V came to 0 bases and at J to 4 bases, leaving 6 bases not matched to a gene. The CDR3 is 15 amino acids. The DNA for the CDR3 is TGTGCCAGCAGCTTGGTGCCGGGACAGCTCTATGGCTACACCTTC. It translates to CASSLVPGQLYGYTF.

V and J are TRBV13 and TRBJ2-1, with D possibly called TRBD1 or TRBD2 (5 bases each). The CDR3 spans 16 residues. The germline V gene encodes CDR1 PRHDT and CDR2 FYEKMQ (reference sequence). V was clipped by 5 bases and J by 0 bases, with 14 bases between them. The DNA of the CDR3 is TGTGCCAGCAGCGCAAGGGACCTCAGCTCCTACAATGAGCAGTTCTTC. The encoded protein is CASSARDLSSYNEQFF.

The V call is TRBV5-8, the J call TRBJ1-2; D remains unclear. This CDR3 region has 13 residues. Germline CDR1 and CDR2: SGHTS and YDEGEE. V lost 0 bases and J lost 4, with 7 bases in between. CDR3 coding DNA: TGTGCCAGCAGCTTGGATCGGGGCTATGGCTACACCTTC. The encoded protein is CASSLDRGYGYTF.

A single count supports this clone. This sequence joins TRBV18 and TRBJ1-3; 8 nucleotides line up with TRBD1. Unmatched junction bases numbered 1, after V lost 3 bases and J lost 3 bases. Germline CDR1 is KGHSH and CDR2 is LQKENI. The CDR3 covers 14 residues. The DNA of the CDR3 is TGTGCCAGCTCACCCGACAGGGGTGGAAACACCATATATTTT. The encoded protein is CASSPDRGGNTIYF.

The chain recombines TRBV3-1 (or the pseudogene TRBV3-2) with TRBJ1-6; TRBD1 matches at 10 bases. The V segment lost 5 bases and the J segment 10 bases; nucleotides outside the gene matches: 5. This CDR3 is built from 14 residues. Per the germline V gene, CDR1 is LGHDT and CDR2 is YNNKEL (reference sequence). The CDR3 here is CASSKTGGGSPLHF. The CDR3 nucleotides are TGTGCCAGCAGCAAGACAGGGGGCGGATCACCCCTCCACTTT.